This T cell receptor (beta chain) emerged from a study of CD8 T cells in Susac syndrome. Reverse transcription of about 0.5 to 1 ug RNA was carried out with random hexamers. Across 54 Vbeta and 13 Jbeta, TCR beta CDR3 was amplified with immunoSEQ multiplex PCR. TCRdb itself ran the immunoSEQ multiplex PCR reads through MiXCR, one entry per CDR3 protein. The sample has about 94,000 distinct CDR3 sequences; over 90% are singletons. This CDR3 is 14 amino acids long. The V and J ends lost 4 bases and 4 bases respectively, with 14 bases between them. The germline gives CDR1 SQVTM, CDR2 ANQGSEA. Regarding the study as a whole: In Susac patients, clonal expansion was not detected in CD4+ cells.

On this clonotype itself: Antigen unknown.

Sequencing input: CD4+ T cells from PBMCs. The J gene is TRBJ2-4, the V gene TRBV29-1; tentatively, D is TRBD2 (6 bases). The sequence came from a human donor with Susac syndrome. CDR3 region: CSVVEGWTKNIQYF. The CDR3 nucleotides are TGCAGCGTTGTGGAGGGTTGGACGAAAAACATTCAGTACTTC. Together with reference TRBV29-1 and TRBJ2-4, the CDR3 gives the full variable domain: SAVISQKPSRDICQRGTSLTIQCQVDSQVTMMFWYRQQPGQSLTLIATANQGSEATYESGFVIDKFPISRPNLTFSTLTVSNMSPEDSSIYLCSVVEGWTKNIQYFGAGTRLSVL.